These 21 T cell receptor beta chains originate from one sample sequenced in a study of tumor and adjacent non-tumor tissue in lung cancer. The template was RNA from unsorted bulk tissue. Three rounds of nested PCR, following a modified ARM-PCR protocol, produced the TCRbeta library. TCRdb re-analysed the multiplex PCR reads in MiXCR, keeping a single row per CDR3 protein. The sample holds 75,000 to 100,000 distinct CDR3 sequences; around 64% are singletons and the top ten take around 20%. The sample comprised lung tumor tissue. These receptors were taken from a man aged 55 to 70 with non-small cell lung cancer.

This clonotype was recorded only once. This sequence may be a read error, since a much larger clone differs from it by one base. This chain links TRBV20-1 with TRBJ1-5; no clear D gene. V shed 4 bases and J shed 3 bases, with 19 bases lying between them. In germline, CDR1 is DFQATT, CDR2 SNEGSKA (reference sequence). The CDR3 extends over 16 amino acids. CDR3 loop: CSAKNSVQGPNQPQHF. The CDR3 region has the DNA TGCAGTGCTAAAAACAGCGTCCAAGGGCCCAATCAGCCCCAGCATTTT.

This clonotype was counted many times. This chain uses TRBV12-3 or TRBV12-4 with TRBJ2-5, with D perhaps assigned TRBD1 or TRBD2 (5 bases each). Trimming pared 5 bases from V and 6 bases from J, leaving 7 bases between. This CDR3 region has 11 residues. In nucleotides, the CDR3 is TGTGCCAGCAGTGAGGGGAAGACCCAGTACTTC. Its protein is CASSEGKTQYF.

This clonotype was seen repeatedly, ten times or more. The rearrangement joins TRBV29-1 to TRBJ2-1; 10 bases map to TRBD1. CDR3 size: 14 residues. CDR1 is SQVTM and CDR2 is ANQGSEA in the germline V gene. Trimming cost V 7 bases and J 6 bases; bases outside gene matches: 9. In DNA form, the CDR3 reads TGCAGCGCAACAGACAGGGGGCGTAGCAATGAGCAGTTCTTC. This gives the protein CSATDRGRSNEQFF.

About this clonotype: One junction end does not reproduce the germline sequence, and a read error may be involved. V is TRBV12-3 or TRBV12-4 and J is TRBJ2-7; a possible D gene is TRBD2 (5 bases). The CDR3 has 14 amino acids. The CDR3 is CVSSLSCGLYEQYF. Written as DNA, the CDR3 is TGTGTCAGCAGTTTATCCTGTGGACTTTACGAGCAGTACTTC.

As for this clonotype: The CDR3 does not close with the conserved phenylalanine or tryptophan, likely indicating a read error. CDR3 nucleotide sequence: TGTGCCAGCAGCTTAGGACCGCGGGAGCCCACCGGGGAACTGTTTTCT. It translates to CASSLGPREPTGELFS. This chain joins TRBV13 and TRBJ2-2; 7 bases align to TRBD2. The CDR3 totals 16 residues. Germline V gene lookup returns CDR1 PRHDT and CDR2 FYEKMQ (reference sequence).

A word on this clonotype: One end of the junction does not line up with germline, which may come from a read error. The V call is TRBV4-1, the J call TRBJ1-4; D unresolved. Germline V gene data show CDR1 as MGHRA and CDR2 as YSYEKL. The length of the CDR3 is 15 residues. CDR3 residues: CASSDQRRANEKLSF. The CDR3 nucleotides are TGCGCCAGCAGCGATCAGAGAAGGGCTAATGAAAAACTGTCTTTC.

This sequence joins TRBV5-1 and TRBJ2-7; the D call may be TRBD1 or TRBD2 (5 bases each). Germline CDR1 reads SGHRS; CDR2 reads YFSETQ. The V end lost 3 bases, the J end lost 8 bases, and 24 bases lay between the germline ends. This CDR3 is 16 amino acids long. CDR3 bases: TGCGCCAGCAGCTGGGGACCGGGGCAGCGATCCCCCAAGCAGTACTTC. Encoded protein: CASSWGPGQRSPKQYF.

This clonotype was found once. One end of the junction is discordant with germline, which a read error may explain. This chain links TRBV6-6 with TRBJ2-3; tentative D call: TRBD2 (5 bases). This CDR3 region has 18 residues. CDR1 is MNHNY and CDR2 is SVGAGI in the germline V gene (reference sequence). Here the CDR3 reads CANSYSIGSGSSTDTQYF. DNA of the CDR3: TGTGCCAACAGTTACTCGATCGGTTCGGGATCTAGCACAGATACGCAGTACTTT.

The V call is TRBV6-5, the J call TRBJ1-5; no clear D gene. The CDR3 is 12 residues long. Trimming shortened V by 5 bases and J by 13 bases, and 15 bases separated the two germline ends. Germline V gene lookup returns CDR1 MNHEY and CDR2 SVGAGI. CDR3 bases: TGTGCCAGCAGTGAGGGCAATCATCCACAGCATTTT. Encoded protein: CASSEGNHPQHF.

About this clonotype: A read error may produce the germline difference seen at one junction end. The chain carries TRBV20-1 and TRBJ1-2, with D hard to call. CDR3 length equals 15 residues. Per germline, CDR1 DFQATT and CDR2 SNEGSKA (reference sequence). CDR3 loop: CSARHTIQAGYGYAF. The CDR3 DNA follows: TGCAGTGCTAGACACACCATCCAGGCAGGCTATGGCTACGCCTTC.

This clonotype has a count of ten or more. V is TRBV6-1 and J is TRBJ2-3; no definite D call. Germline V gives CDR1 MNHNS, CDR2 SASEGT. The CDR3 is 15 amino acids. The ends were cut back, 5 bases at V and 3 bases at J, with 15 bases in the middle. DNA of the CDR3: TGTGCCAGCAGTTCGTACAGCTATCGGACAGATACGCAGTATTTT. Translated, it gives CASSSYSYRTDTQYF.

This clonotype has a count of ten or more. The chain uses TRBV28 and TRBJ1-2; no reliable D call. Deletions cut 4 bases from V and 2 bases from J, with 2 bases between. The CDR3 runs to 11 residues. Germline CDR1 is MDHEN and CDR2 is SYDVKM. The CDR3, as DNA: TGTGCCAGCAGTTCCAACTATGGCTACACCTTC. Encoded protein: CASSSNYGYTF.

This clonotype was seen many times. The chain has TRBV5-4 and TRBJ1-3; no definite D call. Looked up from germline, CDR1 is SGHNT and CDR2 is YYREEE (reference sequence). The V gene lost 1 base and the J gene lost 4 bases, with 9 bases spanning the gap. This CDR3 has 14 residues. Here the CDR3 DNA reads TGTGCCAGCAGCTTGATCGGGGAAGGAAACACCATATATTTT. Translation: CASSLIGEGNTIYF.

As to this clonotype: It is likely a read error, because the conserved phenylalanine at the end of the CDR3 is missing. The chain carries TRBV11-3 and TRBJ2-2, with a tentative D call TRBD1 (6 bases). CDR1 and CDR2 from the germline V gene are SGHNT and YENEEA. This CDR3 is 14 amino acids long. CDR3 residues: CANSLGRGSGELFI. As DNA, the CDR3 is TGTGCCAACAGCTTGGGCAGGGGTAGTGGGGAGCTGTTTATT.

The table lists this clonotype with a count of one. This chain uses TRBV24-1 with TRBJ2-1; TRBD2 matches at 7 bases. Germline trimming cut 9 bases from V and 10 bases from J; bases unmatched to any gene: 17. Per the germline V gene, CDR1 is KGHDR and CDR2 is SFDVKD. This CDR3 spans 15 amino acids. This chain's CDR3 is CATSSTQTSTNEQFF. Written as DNA, the CDR3 is TGTGCCACCTCTTCCACCCAGACTAGCACTAACGAGCAGTTCTTC.

The chain couples TRBV25-1 to TRBJ2-6, with D unresolved. CDR3 length: 14 residues. Per the germline V gene, CDR1 is MGHDK and CDR2 is SYGVNS. Trimming stripped 3 bases from V and 4 bases from J, with 7 bases between. The CDR3 is CASSDPGGANVLTF. Written as DNA, the CDR3 is TGTGCCAGCAGTGACCCCGGGGGGGCCAACGTCCTGACTTTC.

V gene TRBV20-1 combines with J gene TRBJ2-5; D gene unclear. From germline, CDR1 is DFQATT and CDR2 SNEGSKA (reference sequence). The CDR3 has 15 amino acids. V gave up 1 base and J gave up 4 bases, with 16 bases separating them. The CDR3 coding sequence is TGCAGTGCTAGAGCTACCTATGGAAAGCGAGAGACCCAGTACTTC. Its protein is CSARATYGKRETQYF.

The chain carries TRBV10-3 and TRBJ2-1; possibly TRBD1 or TRBD2 for D (5 bases each). Germline V gene data show CDR1 as ENHRY and CDR2 as SYGVKD. V shed 5 bases and J shed 9 bases, with 11 bases lying between them. The CDR3 contains 12 residues. In nucleotides, the CDR3 is TGTGCCATCAGTCCTGAGGGACGTGAGCAGTTCTTC. Translated: CAISPEGREQFF.

The chain uses TRBV7-9 and TRBJ2-7; 7 bases are shared with TRBD1. The germline V gene encodes CDR1 SEHNR and CDR2 FQNEAQ (reference sequence). With V trimmed by 9 bases and J by 4 bases, 24 bases remained unmatched. This CDR3 spans 18 amino acids. The CDR3 is CASSQGGMDRLTFYEQYF. The CDR3 coding sequence is TGTGCCAGTAGCCAAGGCGGCATGGACAGGCTAACATTTTACGAGCAGTACTTC.

Turning to this clonotype: The junction differs from germline at one of its ends, possibly a read error. V usage is TRBV7-9 and J usage is TRBJ2-3, with D possibly matching TRBD1 (6 bases). From germline, CDR1 is SEHNR and CDR2 FQNEAQ (reference sequence). The CDR3 runs 16 residues. CDR3 nucleotides: TGTGCTAGCAGCTTCGGGACAAGGGGCATCACAGATACGCAGTATTTT. Translation gives CASSFGTRGITDTQYF.

With respect to this clonotype: The junction and the germline gene differ at one end; a read error may be behind it. This sequence joins TRBV20-1 and TRBJ1-1; TRBD1 agrees at 8 bases. CDR1 and CDR2 from the germline V gene are DFQATT and SNEGSKA (reference sequence). The CDR3 sequence is 16 residues long. In nucleotides, the CDR3 is TGCAGTGCTGGAGATTTTACAGGGGGGTCGAACACTGATGCCTTCTTT. Its translation is CSAGDFTGGSNTDAFF.